This entry is about one T cell receptor (beta chain). The antigen is undetermined. The sample comes from a study of T cell responses to AZD1222 COVID-19 vaccine. Sequenced by immunoSEQ multiplex PCR; TCRdb stores in-frame clones only, minus some. Of about 120,000 clones listed, around nine tenths are singletons. The study's findings and limits: Two AZD1222 doses significantly raised spike-specific TCR breadth and depth over controls. The study found vaccine-associated CD4 TCRs spanning spike, dominant at 160-218 and 743-854.

V dropped 1 base and J dropped 9; count of bases not matched to a gene: 6. Per germline, CDR1 SGDLS and CDR2 YYNGEE. The CDR3 spans 15 residues. The receptor comes from an adult in good health. J is TRBJ2-1 and V is TRBV9; TRBD2 matches at 11 bases. The sequencing here drew on peripheral blood, taken on day 0 of AZD1222 vaccination. CDR3 sequence reads: CASSVNGLAGGEQFF. In DNA, the CDR3 is TGTGCCAGCAGCGTAAATGGTCTAGCGGGAGGTGAGCAGTTCTTC. The complete variable domain, with remaining parts taken from reference TRBV9 and TRBJ2-1, reads DSGVTQTPKHLITATGQRVTLRCSPRSGDLSVYWYQQSLDQGLQFLIQYYNGEERAKGNILERFSAQQFPDLHSELNLSSLELGDSALYFCASSVNGLAGGEQFFGPGTRLTVL.